The rows below give T cell receptor beta chains drawn from one sample of a study of beta chain features in type 1 diabetes. Clones were sequenced by immunoSEQ multiplex PCR, and TCRdb holds only the in-frame ones, with some missing. The sample includes about 150,000 clones, approximately 8.1% of them seen just once. The sequenced material came from central memory CD4+ T cells from blood. The receptors were gathered from a man aged 18 to 29 in good health. Both conserved end residues are part of each CDR3. The D gene is left open where the match is weak.

D gene: NA; V gene: TRBV2; J gene: TRBJ1-2; CDR3 protein: CASTLWGGEDGYTF
D gene: TRBD1; V gene: TRBV30; J gene: TRBJ2-7; CDR3 protein: CAWSSGTGIHEQYF
D gene: NA; V gene: TRBV6-5; J gene: TRBJ1-1; CDR3 protein: CASRYENRVNTEAFF
D gene: NA; V gene: TRBV5-1; J gene: TRBJ2-7; CDR3 protein: CASSFGLRLEGVSQYF
D gene: NA; V gene: TRBV11-2; J gene: TRBJ2-1; CDR3 protein: CASSFTGLWGNEQFF
D gene: NA; V gene: TRBV7-2; J gene: TRBJ1-5; CDR3 protein: CASSLYYSNQPQHF
D gene: NA; V gene: TRBV5-4; J gene: TRBJ1-3; CDR3 protein: CASSRTQGPGNTIYF
D gene: TRBD2; V gene: TRBV9; J gene: TRBJ2-7; CDR3 protein: CASSVGVGTGGYEQYF
D gene: TRBD1; V gene: TRBV25-1; J gene: TRBJ2-5; CDR3 protein: CASKRGDRETQYF
D gene: NA; V gene: TRBV5-6; J gene: TRBJ2-6; CDR3 protein: CASSLDEGVPSGANVLTF
D gene: TRBD1; V gene: TRBV6-5; J gene: TRBJ2-7; CDR3 protein: CASSSRTGPYEQYF
D gene: TRBD1; V gene: TRBV28; J gene: TRBJ2-4; CDR3 protein: CASSTRQGSIIQYF
D gene: TRBD1; V gene: TRBV7-2; J gene: TRBJ2-1; CDR3 protein: CASSSTGVYNEQFF
D gene: NA; V gene: TRBV6-5; J gene: TRBJ2-7; CDR3 protein: CASSYRDSMSYEQYF
D gene: TRBD1; V gene: TRBV29-1; J gene: TRBJ2-2; CDR3 protein: CSVIPGQGNTGELFF
D gene: TRBD1; V gene: TRBV6-5; J gene: TRBJ1-1; CDR3 protein: CASSRDRDTEAFF
D gene: NA; V gene: TRBV7-9; J gene: TRBJ2-2; CDR3 protein: CASSLREIPLLDTGELFF
D gene: NA; V gene: TRBV4-1; J gene: TRBJ2-1; CDR3 protein: CASSQEWSTHSYNEQFF
D gene: TRBD2; V gene: TRBV6-1; J gene: TRBJ2-7; CDR3 protein: CASHWGGTAAYEQYF
D gene: TRBD1; V gene: TRBV7-2; J gene: TRBJ1-2; CDR3 protein: CASSRQGADYGYTF
D gene: NA; V gene: TRBV10-3; J gene: TRBJ2-2; CDR3 protein: CAISEDSTGELFF
D gene: NA; V gene: TRBV28; J gene: TRBJ2-5; CDR3 protein: CASSLGGSGETQYF
D gene: TRBD2; V gene: TRBV28; J gene: TRBJ2-1; CDR3 protein: CASRTSGAYNEQFF
D gene: NA; V gene: TRBV29-1; J gene: TRBJ2-5; CDR3 protein: CSVAQGTRETQYF
D gene: NA; V gene: TRBV4-3; J gene: TRBJ2-7; CDR3 protein: CASSQGSGTLSYEQYF
D gene: TRBD2; V gene: TRBV11-1; J gene: TRBJ2-5; CDR3 protein: CASSLASGIQETQYF